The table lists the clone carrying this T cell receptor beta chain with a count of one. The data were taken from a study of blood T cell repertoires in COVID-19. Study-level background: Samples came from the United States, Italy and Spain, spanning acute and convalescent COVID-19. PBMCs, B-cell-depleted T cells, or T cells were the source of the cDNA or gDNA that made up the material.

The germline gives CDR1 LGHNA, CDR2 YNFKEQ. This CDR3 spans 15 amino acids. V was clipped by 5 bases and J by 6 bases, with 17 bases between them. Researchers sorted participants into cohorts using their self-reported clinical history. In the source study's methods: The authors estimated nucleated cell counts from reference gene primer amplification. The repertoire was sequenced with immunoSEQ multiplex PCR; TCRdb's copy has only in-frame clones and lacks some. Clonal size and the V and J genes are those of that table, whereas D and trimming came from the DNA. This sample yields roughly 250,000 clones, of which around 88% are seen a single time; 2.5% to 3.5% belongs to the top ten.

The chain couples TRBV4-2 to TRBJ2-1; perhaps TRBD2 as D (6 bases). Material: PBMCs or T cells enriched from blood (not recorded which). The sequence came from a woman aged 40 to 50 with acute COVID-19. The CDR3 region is CASSWRDLGVNEQFF. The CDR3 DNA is TGTGCCAGCAGCTGGCGGGATCTGGGCGTCAATGAGCAGTTCTTC.